The clone carrying this TCR beta chain was counted ten times or more. Its antigen remains unidentified. This sample stems from a study of T cells after yellow fever vaccination. Study findings and constraints: Any FACS-sorted repertoire could hold abundant clonotypes that contaminate it from the bulk population. Post-booster repertoires again held most primary-vaccination clones (roughly 96% CD4, roughly 88% CD8).

Generation of TCR cDNA used 5'RACE template switching (which added a universal primer site and UMIs). MiXCR was run by TCRdb on the 5' RACE reads, yielding one entry per CDR3 protein. The sample includes a few hundred thousand distinct CDR3 sequences, 4.1% of them seen just once. The TCR sequence derives from a man aged 18 to 30 who received the YFV17D yellow fever vaccine. Source: PBMCs, taken 5 days after the yellow fever booster vaccination.

The CDR3 coding sequence is TGTGCCAGCAGCTTCCCGGGACAATCAGACAATGAGCAGTTCTTC. Amino acid sequence: CASSFPGQSDNEQFF. V is TRBV7-8 and J is TRBJ2-1; D perhaps matches TRBD1 (6 bases). The CDR3 contains 15 residues. V shed 3 bases and J shed 5 bases, with 14 bases lying between them. The germline V gene has CDR1 SGHVS and CDR2 FQNEAQ.